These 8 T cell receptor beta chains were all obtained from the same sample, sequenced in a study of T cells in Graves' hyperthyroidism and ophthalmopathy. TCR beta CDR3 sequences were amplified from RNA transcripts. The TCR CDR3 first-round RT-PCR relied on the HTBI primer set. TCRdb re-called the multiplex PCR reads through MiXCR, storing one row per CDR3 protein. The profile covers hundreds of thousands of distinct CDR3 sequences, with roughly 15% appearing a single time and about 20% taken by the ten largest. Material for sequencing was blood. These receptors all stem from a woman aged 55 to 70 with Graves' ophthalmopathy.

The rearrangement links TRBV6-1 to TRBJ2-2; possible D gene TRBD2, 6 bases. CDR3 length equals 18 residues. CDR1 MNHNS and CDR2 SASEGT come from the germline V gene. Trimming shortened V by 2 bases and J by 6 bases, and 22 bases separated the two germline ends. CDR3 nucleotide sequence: TGTGCCAGCAGTGAACCCCCTCACCTGGGACTGCGACCCGGGGAGCTGTTTTTT. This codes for CASSEPPHLGLRPGELFF.

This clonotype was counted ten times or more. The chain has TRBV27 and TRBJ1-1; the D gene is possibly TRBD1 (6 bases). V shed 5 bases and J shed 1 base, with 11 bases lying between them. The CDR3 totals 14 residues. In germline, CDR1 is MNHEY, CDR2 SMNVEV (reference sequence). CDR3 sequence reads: CASSKPGQNTEAFF. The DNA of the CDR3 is TGTGCCAGCAGTAAACCGGGACAGAACACTGAAGCTTTCTTT.

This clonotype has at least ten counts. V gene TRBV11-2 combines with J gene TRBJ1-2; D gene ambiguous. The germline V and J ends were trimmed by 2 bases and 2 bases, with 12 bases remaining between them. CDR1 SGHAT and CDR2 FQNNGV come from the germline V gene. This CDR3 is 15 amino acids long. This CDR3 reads CASSLSPGGNYGYTF. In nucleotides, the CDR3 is TGTGCCAGCAGCTTATCACCGGGTGGGAACTATGGCTACACCTTC.

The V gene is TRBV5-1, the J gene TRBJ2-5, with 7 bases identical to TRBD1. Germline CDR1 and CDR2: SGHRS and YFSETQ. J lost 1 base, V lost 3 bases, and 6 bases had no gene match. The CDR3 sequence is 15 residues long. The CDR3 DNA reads TGCGCCAGCAGCTCGACGGGACAGCCCCAAGAGACCCAGTACTTC. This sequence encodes CASSSTGQPQETQYF.

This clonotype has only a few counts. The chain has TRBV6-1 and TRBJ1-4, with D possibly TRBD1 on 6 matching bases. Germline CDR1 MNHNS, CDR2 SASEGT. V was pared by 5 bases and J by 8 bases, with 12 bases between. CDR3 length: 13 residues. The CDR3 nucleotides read TGTGCCAGCAGTTTCGAGGGGGGAGAAAAACTGTTTTTT. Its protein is CASSFEGGEKLFF.

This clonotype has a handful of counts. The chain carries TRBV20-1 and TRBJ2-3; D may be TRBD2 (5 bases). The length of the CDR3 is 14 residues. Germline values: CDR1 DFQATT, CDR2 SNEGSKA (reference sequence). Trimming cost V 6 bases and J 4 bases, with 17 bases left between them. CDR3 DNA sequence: TGCAGTGCGACCCCTCCGGGGTCCCCAGATACGCAGTATTTT. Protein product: CSATPPGSPDTQYF.

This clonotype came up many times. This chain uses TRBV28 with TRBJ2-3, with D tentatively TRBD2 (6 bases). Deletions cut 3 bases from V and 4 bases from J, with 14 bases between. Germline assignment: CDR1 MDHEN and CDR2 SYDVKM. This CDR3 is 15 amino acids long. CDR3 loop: CASSFYRRGADTQYF. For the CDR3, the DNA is TGTGCCAGCAGTTTCTACAGGCGGGGCGCAGATACGCAGTATTTT.

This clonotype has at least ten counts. DNA of the CDR3: TGTGCCAGCTCACACCCGGGACAACAAGAGACCCAGTACTTC. Protein: CASSHPGQQETQYF. The chain combines TRBV18 with TRBJ2-5; possible D gene TRBD1, 6 bases. CDR1 and CDR2 (germline): KGHSH, LQKENI. This CDR3 contains 14 residues. V was shortened by 4 bases and J by 2 bases, with 11 bases between the two germline ends.